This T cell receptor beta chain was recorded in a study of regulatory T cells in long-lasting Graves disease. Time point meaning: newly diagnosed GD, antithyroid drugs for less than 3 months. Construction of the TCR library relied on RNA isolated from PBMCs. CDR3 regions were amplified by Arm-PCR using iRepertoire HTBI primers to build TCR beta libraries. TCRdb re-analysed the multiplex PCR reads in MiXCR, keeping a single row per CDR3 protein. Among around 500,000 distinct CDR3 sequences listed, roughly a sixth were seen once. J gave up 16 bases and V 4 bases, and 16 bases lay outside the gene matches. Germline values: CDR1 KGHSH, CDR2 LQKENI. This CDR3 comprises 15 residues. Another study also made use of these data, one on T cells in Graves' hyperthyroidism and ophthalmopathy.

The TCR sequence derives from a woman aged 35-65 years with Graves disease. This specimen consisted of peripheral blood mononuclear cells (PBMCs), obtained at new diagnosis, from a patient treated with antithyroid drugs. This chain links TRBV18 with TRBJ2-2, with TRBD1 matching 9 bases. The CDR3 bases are TGTGCCAGCTCACGGGACAGGGAGAACACCGGGGACCAGTTTTTT. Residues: CASSRDRENTGDQFF.